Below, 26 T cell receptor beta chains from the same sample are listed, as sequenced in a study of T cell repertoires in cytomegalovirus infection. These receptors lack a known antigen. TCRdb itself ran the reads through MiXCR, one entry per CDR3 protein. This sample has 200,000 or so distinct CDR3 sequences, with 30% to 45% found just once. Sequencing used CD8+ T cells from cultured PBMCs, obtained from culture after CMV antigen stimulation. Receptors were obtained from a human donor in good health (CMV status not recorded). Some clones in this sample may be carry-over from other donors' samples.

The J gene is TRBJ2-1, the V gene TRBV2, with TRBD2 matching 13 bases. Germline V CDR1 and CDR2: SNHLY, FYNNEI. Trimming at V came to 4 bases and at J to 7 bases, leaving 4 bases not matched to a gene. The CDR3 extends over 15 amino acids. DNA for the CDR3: TGTGCCAGCAGTGCCGGGACTAGCGGGGAGAATGAGCAGTTCTTC. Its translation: CASSAGTSGENEQFF.

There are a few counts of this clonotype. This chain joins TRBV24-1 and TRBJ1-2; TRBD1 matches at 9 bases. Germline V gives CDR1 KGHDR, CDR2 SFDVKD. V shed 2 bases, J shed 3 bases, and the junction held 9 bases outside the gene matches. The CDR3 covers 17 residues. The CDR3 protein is CATSDSPRTGEDYGYTF. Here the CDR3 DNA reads TGTGCCACCAGTGATTCTCCTAGGACAGGGGAGGACTATGGCTACACCTTC.

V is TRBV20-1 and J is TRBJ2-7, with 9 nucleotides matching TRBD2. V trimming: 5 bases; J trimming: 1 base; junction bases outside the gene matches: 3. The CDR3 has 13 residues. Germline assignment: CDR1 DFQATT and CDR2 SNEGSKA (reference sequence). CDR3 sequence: CSARGLASYEQYF. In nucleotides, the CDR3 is TGCAGTGCTCGGGGACTAGCTTCCTACGAGCAGTACTTC.

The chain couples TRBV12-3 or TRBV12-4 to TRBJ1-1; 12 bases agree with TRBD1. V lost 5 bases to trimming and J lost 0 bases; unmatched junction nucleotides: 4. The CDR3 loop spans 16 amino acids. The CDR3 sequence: CASSRGTGGLNTEAFF. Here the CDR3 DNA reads TGTGCCAGCAGTAGAGGGACAGGGGGCTTGAACACTGAAGCTTTCTTT.

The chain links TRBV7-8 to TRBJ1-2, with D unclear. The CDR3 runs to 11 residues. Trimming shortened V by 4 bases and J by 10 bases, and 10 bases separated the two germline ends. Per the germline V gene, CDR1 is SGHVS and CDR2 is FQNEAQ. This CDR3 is CASSSNSVYTF. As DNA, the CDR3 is TGTGCCAGCAGCTCGAATTCTGTCTACACCTTC.

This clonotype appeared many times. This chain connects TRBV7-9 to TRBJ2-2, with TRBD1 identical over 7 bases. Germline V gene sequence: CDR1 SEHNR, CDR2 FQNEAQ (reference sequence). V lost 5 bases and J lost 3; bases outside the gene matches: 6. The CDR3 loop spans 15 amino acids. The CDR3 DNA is TGTGCCAGCAGCGCACCCGACAGGGACACCGGGGAGCTGTTTTTT. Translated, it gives CASSAPDRDTGELFF. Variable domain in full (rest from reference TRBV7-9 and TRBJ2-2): DTGVSQNPRHKITKRGQNVTFRCDPISEHNRLYWYRQTLGQGPEFLTYFQNEAQLEKSRLLSDRFSAERPKGSFSTLEIQRTEQGDSAMYLCASSAPDRDTGELFFGEGSRLTVL.

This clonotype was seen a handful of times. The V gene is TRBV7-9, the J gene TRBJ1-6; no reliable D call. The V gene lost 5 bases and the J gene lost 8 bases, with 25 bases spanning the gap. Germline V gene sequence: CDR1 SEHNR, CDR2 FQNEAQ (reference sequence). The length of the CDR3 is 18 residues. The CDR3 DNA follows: TGTGCCAGCAGCCCGGGCTTGAGACCCCGAACAAGAGATTCACCCCTCCACTTT. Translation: CASSPGLRPRTRDSPLHF. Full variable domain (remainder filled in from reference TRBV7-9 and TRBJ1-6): DTGVSQNPRHKITKRGQNVTFRCDPISEHNRLYWYRQTLGQGPEFLTYFQNEAQLEKSRLLSDRFSAERPKGSFSTLEIQRTEQGDSAMYLCASSPGLRPRTRDSPLHFGNGTRLTVT.

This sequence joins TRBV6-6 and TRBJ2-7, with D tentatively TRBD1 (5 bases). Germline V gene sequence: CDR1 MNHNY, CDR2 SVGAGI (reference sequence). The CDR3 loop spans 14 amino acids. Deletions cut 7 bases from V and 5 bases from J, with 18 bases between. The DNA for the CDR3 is TGTGCCAGCACCGCCGACAGAGAACTCCACGAGCAGTACTTC. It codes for CASTADRELHEQYF.

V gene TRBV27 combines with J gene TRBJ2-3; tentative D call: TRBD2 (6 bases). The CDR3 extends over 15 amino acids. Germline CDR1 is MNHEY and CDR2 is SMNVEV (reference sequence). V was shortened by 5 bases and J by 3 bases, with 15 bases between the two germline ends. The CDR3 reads CASSPLGGVTDTQYF. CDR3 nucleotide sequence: TGTGCCAGCAGTCCACTAGGCGGGGTGACAGATACGCAGTATTTT.

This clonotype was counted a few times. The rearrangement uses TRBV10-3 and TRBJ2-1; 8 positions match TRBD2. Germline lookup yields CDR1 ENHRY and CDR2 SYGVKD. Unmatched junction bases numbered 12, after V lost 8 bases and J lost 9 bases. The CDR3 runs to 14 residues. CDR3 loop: CAIERGQGLGEQFF. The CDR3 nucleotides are TGTGCCATCGAGCGGGGGCAGGGCCTCGGTGAGCAGTTCTTC.

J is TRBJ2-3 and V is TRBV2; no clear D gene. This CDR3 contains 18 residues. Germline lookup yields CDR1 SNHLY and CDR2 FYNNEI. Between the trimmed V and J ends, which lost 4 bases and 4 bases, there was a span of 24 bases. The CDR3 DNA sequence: TGTGCCAGCAGTGTGGAAGCTCCCGGGCTCATGCACTCAGATACGCAGTATTTT. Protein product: CASSVEAPGLMHSDTQYF.

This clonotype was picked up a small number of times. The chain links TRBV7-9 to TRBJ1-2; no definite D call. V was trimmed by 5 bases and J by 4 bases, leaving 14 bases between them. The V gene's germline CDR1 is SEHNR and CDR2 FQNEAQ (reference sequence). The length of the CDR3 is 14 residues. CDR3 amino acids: CASSLIDDLYGYTF. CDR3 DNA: TGTGCCAGCAGCCTAATAGATGATCTCTATGGCTACACCTTC.

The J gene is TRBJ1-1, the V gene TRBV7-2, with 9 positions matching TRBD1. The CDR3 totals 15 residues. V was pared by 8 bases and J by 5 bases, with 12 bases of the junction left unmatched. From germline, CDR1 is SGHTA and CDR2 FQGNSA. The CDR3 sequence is CASSTGGQGRTEAFF. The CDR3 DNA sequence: TGTGCCAGCTCCACGGGGGGACAGGGTAGGACTGAAGCTTTCTTT.

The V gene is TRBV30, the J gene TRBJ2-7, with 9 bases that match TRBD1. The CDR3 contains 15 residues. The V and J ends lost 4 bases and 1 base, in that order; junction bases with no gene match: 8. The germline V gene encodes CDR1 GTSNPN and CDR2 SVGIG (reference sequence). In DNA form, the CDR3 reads TGTGCCTGGACCTCCCCCGGACAGGGGTCCTACGAGCAGTACTTC. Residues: CAWTSPGQGSYEQYF.

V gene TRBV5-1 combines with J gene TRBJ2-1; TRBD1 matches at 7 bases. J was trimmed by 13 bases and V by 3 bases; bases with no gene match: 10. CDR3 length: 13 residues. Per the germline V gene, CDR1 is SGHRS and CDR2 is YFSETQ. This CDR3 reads CASSWKTGAPQFF. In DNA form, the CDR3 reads TGCGCCAGCAGCTGGAAAACAGGGGCCCCCCAGTTCTTC.

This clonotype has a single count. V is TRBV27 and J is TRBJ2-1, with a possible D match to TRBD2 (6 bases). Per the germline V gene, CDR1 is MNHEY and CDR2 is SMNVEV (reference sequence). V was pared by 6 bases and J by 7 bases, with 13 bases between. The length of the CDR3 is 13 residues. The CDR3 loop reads CASSRDSRNEQFF. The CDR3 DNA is TGTGCCAGCAGCCGGGACTCGAGGAATGAGCAGTTCTTC.

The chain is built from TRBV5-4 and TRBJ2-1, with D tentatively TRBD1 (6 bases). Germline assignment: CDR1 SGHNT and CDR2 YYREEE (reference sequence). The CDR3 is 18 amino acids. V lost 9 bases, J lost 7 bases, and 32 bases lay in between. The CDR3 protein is CATRKRRGNYAEGNEQFF. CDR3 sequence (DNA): TGTGCCACCCGGAAGCGCAGGGGCAACTATGCCGAGGGAAATGAGCAGTTCTTC.

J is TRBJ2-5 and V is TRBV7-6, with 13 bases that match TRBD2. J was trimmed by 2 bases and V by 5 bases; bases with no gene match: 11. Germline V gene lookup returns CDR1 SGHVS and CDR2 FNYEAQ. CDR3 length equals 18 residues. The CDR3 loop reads CASSRPGLAGRGQETQYF. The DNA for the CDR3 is TGTGCCAGCAGCAGACCGGGACTAGCGGGAAGAGGGCAAGAGACCCAGTACTTC.

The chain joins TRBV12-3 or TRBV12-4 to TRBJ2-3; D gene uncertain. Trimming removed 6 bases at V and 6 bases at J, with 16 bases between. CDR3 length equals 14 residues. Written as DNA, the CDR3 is TGTGCCAGCAGCCTCACTCCCCTGGGGGATACGCAGTATTTT. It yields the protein CASSLTPLGDTQYF.

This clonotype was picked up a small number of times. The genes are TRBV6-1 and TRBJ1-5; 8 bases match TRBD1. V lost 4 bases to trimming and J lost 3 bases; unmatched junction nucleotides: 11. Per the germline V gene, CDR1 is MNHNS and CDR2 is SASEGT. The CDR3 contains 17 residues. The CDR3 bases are TGTGCCAGCAGTGTACCCCCGGGACAGGTCTACAATCAGCCCCAGCATTTT. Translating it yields CASSVPPGQVYNQPQHF.

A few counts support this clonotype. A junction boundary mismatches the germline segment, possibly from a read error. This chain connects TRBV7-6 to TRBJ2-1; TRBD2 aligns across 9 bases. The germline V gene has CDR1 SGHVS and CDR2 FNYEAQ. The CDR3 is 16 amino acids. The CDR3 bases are TGTGCAAGCAGCTTAGAGTCTAGCGGGAATCAAAATGAGAAGTTCTTC. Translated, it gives CASSLESSGNQNEKFF.

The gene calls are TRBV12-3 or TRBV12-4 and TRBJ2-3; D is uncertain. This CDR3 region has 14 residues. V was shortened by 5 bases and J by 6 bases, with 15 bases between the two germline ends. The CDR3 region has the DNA TGTGCCAGCAGTCTACCCGAACTGGGGGATACGCAGTATTTT. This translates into CASSLPELGDTQYF.

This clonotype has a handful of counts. The CDR3 sequence is CASRPRGGYYEQYF. CDR3 in DNA: TGTGCCAGTAGGCCCCGGGGCGGGTACTACGAGCAGTACTTC. This chain uses TRBV19 with TRBJ2-7; either TRBD1 or TRBD2 may supply D (5 bases each). CDR1 and CDR2 from the germline V gene are LNHDA and SQIVND (reference sequence). CDR3 length: 14 residues. V lost 6 bases, J lost 3 bases, and 15 bases lay in between.

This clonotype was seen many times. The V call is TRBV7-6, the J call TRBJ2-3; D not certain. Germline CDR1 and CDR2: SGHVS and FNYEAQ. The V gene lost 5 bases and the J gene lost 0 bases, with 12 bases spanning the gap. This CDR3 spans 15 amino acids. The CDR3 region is CASSRVGSSTDTQYF. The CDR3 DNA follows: TGTGCCAGCAGCCGAGTGGGCTCCAGCACAGATACGCAGTATTTT.

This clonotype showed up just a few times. The CDR3 region is CASRRTENTEAFF. The CDR3 bases are TGTGCCAGCAGGCGGACGGAGAACACTGAAGCTTTCTTT. The rearrangement uses TRBV7-9 and TRBJ1-1; D ambiguous. Deletions cut 6 bases from V and 1 base from J, with 9 bases between. CDR1 SEHNR and CDR2 FQNEAQ come from the germline V gene (reference sequence). The CDR3 spans 13 residues.

This CDR3 is CASSLMGQDTQYF. The CDR3 nucleotides read TGTGCCAGCAGTTTAATGGGTCAAGATACGCAGTATTTT. The chain has TRBV27 and TRBJ2-3, with D hard to call. CDR3 length equals 13 residues. Per the germline V gene, CDR1 is MNHEY and CDR2 is SMNVEV (reference sequence). V lost 2 bases to trimming and J lost 5 bases, with 8 bases between them.